This TCR beta chain stems from a study of T cell repertoires in cytomegalovirus infection. Each CDR3 protein is one row after TCRdb ran MiXCR on the reads. The repertoire holds about 360,000 distinct CDR3 sequences, with around a sixth as singletons. Looked up from germline, CDR1 is SGHTA and CDR2 is FQGNSA. The CDR3 consists of 16 residues. Trimming took 5 bases from V and 2 from J; bases not matched to a gene: 9. The study's findings and limits: Predominance within the ex vivo response was attributable to HLA-C-restricted CMV-specific TCR beta clonotypes.

This clonotype was seen ten or more times. Its target is not known. The rearrangement uses TRBV7-2 and TRBJ2-3, with 8 nucleotides matching TRBD2. The sample comprised PBMCs. This receptor was identified in a human donor in good health (CMV status not recorded). Some clones in this sample may be carry-over from other donors' samples. The CDR3 DNA sequence: TGTGCCAGCAGCCGGGGGGGGGGGGCATACACAGATACGCAGTATTTT. Translation gives CASSRGGGAYTDTQYF.